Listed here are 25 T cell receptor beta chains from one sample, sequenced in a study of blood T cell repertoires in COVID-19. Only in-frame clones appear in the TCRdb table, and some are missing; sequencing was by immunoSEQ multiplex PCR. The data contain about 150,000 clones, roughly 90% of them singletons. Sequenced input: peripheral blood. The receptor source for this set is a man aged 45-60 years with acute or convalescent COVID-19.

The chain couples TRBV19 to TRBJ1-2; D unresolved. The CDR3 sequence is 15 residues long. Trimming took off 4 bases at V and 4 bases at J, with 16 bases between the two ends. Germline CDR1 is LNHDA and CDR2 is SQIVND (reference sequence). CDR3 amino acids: CASSTREVRVYGYTF. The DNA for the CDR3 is TGTGCCAGTAGTACCCGGGAGGTTCGGGTCTATGGCTACACCTTC.

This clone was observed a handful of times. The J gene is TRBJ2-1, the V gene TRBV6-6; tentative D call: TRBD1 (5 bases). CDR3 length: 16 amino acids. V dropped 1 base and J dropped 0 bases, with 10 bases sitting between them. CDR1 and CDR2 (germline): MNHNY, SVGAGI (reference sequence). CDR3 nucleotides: TGTGCCAGCAGTTACTGGCCAGGGAACTCCTACAATGAGCAGTTCTTC. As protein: CASSYWPGNSYNEQFF.

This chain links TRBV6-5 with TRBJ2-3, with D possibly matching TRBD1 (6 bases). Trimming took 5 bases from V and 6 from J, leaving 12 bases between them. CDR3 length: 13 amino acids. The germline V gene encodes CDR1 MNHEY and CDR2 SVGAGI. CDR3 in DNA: TGTGCCAGCAGTCGGACAGAACGGGATACGCAGTATTTT. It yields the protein CASSRTERDTQYF.

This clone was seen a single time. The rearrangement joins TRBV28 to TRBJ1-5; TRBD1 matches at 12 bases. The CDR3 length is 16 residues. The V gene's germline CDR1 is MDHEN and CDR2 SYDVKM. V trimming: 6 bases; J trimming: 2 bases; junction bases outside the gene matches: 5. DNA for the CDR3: TGTGCCAGCAGGGGACAGGGGGCGGGTCGCAATCAGCCCCAGCATTTT. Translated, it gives CASRGQGAGRNQPQHF.

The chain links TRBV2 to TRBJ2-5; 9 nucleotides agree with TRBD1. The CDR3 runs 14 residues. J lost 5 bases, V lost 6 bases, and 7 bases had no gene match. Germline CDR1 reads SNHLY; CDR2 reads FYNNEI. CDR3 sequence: CASRRQGGGETQYF. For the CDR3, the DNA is TGTGCCAGCAGGAGACAGGGGGGTGGGGAGACCCAGTACTTC.

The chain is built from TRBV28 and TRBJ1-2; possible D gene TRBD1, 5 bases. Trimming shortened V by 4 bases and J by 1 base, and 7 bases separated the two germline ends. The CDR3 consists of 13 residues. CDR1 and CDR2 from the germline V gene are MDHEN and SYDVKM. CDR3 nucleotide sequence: TGTGCCAGCAGTTACAGGAATAACTATGGCTACACCTTC. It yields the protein CASSYRNNYGYTF.

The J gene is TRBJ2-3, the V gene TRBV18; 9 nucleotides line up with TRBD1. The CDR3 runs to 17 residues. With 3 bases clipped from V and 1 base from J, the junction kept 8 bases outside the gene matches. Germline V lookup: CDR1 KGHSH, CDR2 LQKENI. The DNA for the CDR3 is TGTGCCAGCTCACCTCGGACAGGGGCCGACGGCACAGATACGCAGTATTTT. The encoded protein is CASSPRTGADGTDTQYF.

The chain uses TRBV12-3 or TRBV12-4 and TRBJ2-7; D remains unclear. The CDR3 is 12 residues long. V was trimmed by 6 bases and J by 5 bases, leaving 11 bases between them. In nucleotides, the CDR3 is TGTGCCAGCAGCCTTTCACTGGACGAGCAGTACTTC. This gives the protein CASSLSLDEQYF.

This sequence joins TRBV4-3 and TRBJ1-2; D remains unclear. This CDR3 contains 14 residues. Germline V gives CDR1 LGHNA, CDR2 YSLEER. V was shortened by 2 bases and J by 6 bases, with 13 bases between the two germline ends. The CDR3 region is CASSQRRPEDGYTF. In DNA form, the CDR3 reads TGCGCCAGCAGCCAACGACGGCCCGAGGATGGCTACACCTTC.

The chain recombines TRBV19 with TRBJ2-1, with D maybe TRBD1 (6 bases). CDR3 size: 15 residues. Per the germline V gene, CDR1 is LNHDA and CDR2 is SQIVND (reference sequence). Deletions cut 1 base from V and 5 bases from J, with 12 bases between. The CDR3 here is CASSIVMGANNEQFF. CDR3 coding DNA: TGTGCCAGTAGTATAGTGATGGGGGCTAACAATGAGCAGTTCTTC.

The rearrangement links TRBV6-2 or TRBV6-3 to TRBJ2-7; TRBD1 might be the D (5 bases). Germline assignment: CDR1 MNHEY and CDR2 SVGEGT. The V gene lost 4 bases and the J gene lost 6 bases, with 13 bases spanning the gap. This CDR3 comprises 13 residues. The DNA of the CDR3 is TGTGCCAGCAGTTCTGGGGCCCCCGGCGAGCAGTACTTC. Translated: CASSSGAPGEQYF.

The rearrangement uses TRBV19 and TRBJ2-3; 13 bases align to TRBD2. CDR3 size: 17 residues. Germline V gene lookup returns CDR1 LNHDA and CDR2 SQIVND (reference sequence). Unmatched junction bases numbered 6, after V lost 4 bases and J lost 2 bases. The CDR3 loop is CASSSLTSGRSTDTQYF. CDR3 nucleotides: TGTGCCAGTAGTAGCCTGACTAGCGGGAGGTCCACAGATACGCAGTATTTT.

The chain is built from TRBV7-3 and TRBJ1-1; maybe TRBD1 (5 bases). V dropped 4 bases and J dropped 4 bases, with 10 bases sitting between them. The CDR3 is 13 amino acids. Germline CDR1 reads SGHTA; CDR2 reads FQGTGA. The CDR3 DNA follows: TGTGCCAGCAGCTGGGGGGATGGCACTGAAGCTTTCTTT. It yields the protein CASSWGDGTEAFF.

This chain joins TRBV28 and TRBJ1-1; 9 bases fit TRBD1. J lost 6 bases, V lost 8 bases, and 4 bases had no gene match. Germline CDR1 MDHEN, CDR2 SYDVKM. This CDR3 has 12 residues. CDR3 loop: CASRDRVPEAFF. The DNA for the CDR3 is TGTGCCAGCCGGGACAGGGTTCCTGAAGCTTTCTTT. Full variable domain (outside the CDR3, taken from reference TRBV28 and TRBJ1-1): DVKVTQSSRYLVKRTGEKVFLECVQDMDHENMFWYRQDPGLGLRLIYFSYDVKMKEKGDIPEGYSVSREKKERFSLILESASTNQTSMYLCASRDRVPEAFFGQGTRLTVV.

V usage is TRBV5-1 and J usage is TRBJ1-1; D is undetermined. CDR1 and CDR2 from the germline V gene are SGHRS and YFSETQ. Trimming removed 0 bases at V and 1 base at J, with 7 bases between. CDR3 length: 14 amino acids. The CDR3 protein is CASSLEDWNTEAFF. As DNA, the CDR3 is TGCGCCAGCAGCTTGGAAGACTGGAACACTGAAGCTTTCTTT.

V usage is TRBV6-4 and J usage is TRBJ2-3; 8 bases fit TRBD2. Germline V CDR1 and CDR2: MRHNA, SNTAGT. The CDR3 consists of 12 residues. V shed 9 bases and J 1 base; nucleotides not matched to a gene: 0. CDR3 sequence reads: CARTSGTDTQYF. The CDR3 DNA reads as TGTGCCAGGACTAGCGGCACAGATACGCAGTATTTT.

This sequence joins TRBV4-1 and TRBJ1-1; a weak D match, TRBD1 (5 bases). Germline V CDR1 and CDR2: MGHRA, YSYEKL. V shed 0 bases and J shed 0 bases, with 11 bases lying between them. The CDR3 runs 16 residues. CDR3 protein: CASSQDSAGLNTEAFF. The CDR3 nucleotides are TGCGCCAGCAGCCAAGATTCGGCAGGGTTGAACACTGAAGCTTTCTTT.

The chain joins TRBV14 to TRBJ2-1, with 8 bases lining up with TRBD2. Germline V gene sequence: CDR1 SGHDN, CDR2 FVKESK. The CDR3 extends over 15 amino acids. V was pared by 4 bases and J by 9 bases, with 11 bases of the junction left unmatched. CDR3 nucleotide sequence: TGTGCCAGCAGCCCAGCGGGACTAGGCGGGGTTGAGCAGTTCTTC. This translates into CASSPAGLGGVEQFF.

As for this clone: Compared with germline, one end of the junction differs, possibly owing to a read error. The CDR3 region has the DNA TGCAGTGCTACGACAGGTCTCTTT. Translation gives CSATTGLF. The gene calls are TRBV20-1 and TRBJ1-1; possible D gene TRBD1, 6 bases. The CDR3 consists of 8 residues. CDR1 is DFQATT and CDR2 is SNEGSKA in the germline V gene (reference sequence).

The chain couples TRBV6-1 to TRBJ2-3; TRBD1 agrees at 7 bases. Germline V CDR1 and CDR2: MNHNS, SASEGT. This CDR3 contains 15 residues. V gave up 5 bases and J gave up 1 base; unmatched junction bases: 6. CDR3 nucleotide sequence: TGTGCCAGCAGTTCACAGGGGTTCGGCACAGATACGCAGTATTTT. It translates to CASSSQGFGTDTQYF.

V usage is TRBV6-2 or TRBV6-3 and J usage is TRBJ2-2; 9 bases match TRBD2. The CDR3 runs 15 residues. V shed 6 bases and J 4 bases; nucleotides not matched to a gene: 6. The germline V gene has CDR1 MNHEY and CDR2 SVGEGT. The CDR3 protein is CASSLAGAGTGELFF. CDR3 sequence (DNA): TGTGCCAGCAGCTTAGCGGGGGCCGGCACCGGGGAGCTGTTTTTT.

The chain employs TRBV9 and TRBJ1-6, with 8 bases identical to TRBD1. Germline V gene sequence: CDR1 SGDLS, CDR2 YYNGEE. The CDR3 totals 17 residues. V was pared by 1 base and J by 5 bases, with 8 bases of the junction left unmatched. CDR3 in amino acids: CASSVSWDRRDNSPLHF. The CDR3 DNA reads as TGTGCCAGCAGCGTATCCTGGGACAGGAGAGATAATTCACCCCTCCACTTT. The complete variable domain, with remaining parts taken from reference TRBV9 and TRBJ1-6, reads DSGVTQTPKHLITATGQRVTLRCSPRSGDLSVYWYQQSLDQGLQFLIQYYNGEERAKGNILERFSAQQFPDLHSELNLSSLELGDSALYFCASSVSWDRRDNSPLHFGNGTRLTVT.

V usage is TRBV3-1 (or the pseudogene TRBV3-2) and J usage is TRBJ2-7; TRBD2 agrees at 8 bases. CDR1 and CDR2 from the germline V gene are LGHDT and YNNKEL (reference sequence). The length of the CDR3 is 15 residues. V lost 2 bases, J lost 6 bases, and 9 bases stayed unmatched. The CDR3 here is CASSQRGTRFSEQYF. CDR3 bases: TGTGCCAGCAGCCAACGGGGGACTAGATTTTCCGAGCAGTACTTC.

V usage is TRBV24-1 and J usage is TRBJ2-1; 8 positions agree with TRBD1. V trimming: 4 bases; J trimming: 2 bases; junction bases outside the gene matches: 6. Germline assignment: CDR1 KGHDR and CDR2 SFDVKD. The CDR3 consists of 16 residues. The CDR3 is CATSEAGTGAYNEQFF. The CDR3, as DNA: TGTGCCACCAGTGAGGCCGGGACAGGAGCCTACAATGAGCAGTTCTTC.

The CDR3 nucleotides are TGTGCCTGGAGTGTACGGGGACTAGTGAATCAGCCCCAGCATTTT. Its translation: CAWSVRGLVNQPQHF. This sequence joins TRBV30 and TRBJ1-5; D may be TRBD1 (5 bases). CDR1 is GTSNPN and CDR2 is SVGIG in the germline V gene (reference sequence). V lost 0 bases, J lost 4 bases, and 13 bases lay in between. CDR3 length: 15 residues.